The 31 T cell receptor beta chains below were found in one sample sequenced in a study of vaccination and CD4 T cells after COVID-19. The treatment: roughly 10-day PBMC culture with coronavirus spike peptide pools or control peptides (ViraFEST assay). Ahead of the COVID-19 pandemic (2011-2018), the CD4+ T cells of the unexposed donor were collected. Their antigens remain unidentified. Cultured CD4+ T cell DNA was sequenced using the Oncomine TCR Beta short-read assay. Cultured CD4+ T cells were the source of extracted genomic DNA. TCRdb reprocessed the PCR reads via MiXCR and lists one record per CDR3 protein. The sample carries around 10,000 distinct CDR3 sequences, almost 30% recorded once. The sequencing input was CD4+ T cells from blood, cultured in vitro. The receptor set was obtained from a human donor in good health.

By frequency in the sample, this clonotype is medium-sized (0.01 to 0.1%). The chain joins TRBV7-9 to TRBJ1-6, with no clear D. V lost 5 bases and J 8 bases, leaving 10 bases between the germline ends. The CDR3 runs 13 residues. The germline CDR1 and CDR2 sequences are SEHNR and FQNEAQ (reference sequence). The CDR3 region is CASSLTTDSPLHF. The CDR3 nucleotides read TGTGCCAGCAGCCTCACAACGGATTCACCCCTCCACTTT. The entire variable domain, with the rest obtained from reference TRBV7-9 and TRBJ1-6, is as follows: DTGVSQNPRHKITKRGQNVTFRCDPISEHNRLYWYRQTLGQGPEFLTYFQNEAQLEKSRLLSDRFSAERPKGSFSTLEIQRTEQGDSAMYLCASSLTTDSPLHFGNGTRLTVT.

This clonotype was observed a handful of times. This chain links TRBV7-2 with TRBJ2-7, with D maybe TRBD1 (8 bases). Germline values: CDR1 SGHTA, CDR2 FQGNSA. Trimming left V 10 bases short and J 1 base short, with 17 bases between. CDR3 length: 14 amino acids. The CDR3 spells CATQRDRTSYEQYF. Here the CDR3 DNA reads TGTGCCACCCAGCGGGACAGGACTTCCTACGAGCAGTACTTC.

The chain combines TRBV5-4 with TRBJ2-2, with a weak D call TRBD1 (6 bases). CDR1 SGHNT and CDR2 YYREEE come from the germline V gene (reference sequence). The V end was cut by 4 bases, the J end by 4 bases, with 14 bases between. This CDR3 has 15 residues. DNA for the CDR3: TGTGCCAGCAGCCCCGGACAGTTCCTCACCGGGGAGCTGTTTTTT. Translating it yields CASSPGQFLTGELFF.

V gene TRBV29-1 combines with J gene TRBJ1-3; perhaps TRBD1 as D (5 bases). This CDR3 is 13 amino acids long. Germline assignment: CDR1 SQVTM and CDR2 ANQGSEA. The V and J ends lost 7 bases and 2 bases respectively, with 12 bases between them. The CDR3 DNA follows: TGCAGCGGGGGGGGAGACGCTGGAAACACCATATATTTT. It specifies CSGGGDAGNTIYF.

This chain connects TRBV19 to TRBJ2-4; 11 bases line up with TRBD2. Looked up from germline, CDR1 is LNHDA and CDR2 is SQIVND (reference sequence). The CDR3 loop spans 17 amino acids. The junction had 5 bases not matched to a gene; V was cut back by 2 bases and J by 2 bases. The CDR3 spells CASSIQGTSGPKNIQYF. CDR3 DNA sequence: TGTGCCAGTAGTATACAAGGGACTAGCGGTCCCAAAAACATTCAGTACTTC.

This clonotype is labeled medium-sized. CDR3 sequence: CASQGDGGNQPQHF. DNA of the CDR3: TGTGCCTCCCAGGGGGACGGGGGCAATCAGCCCCAGCATTTT. The V gene is TRBV24-1, the J gene TRBJ1-5; 7 positions agree with TRBD1. Trimming removed 12 bases from V and 2 bases from J; junction bases left unmatched: 9. There are 14 residues in the CDR3. Germline CDR1 and CDR2: KGHDR and SFDVKD.

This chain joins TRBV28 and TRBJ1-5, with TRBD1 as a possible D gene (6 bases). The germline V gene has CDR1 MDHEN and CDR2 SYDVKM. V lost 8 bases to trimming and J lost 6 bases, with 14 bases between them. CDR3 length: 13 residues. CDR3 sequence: CASSGAPFQPQHF. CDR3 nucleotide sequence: TGTGCCAGCTCGGGGGCTCCGTTTCAGCCCCAGCATTTT. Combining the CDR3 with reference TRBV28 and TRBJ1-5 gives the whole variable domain DVKVTQSSRYLVKRTGEKVFLECVQDMDHENMFWYRQDPGLGLRLIYFSYDVKMKEKGDIPEGYSVSREKKERFSLILESASTNQTSMYLCASSGAPFQPQHFGDGTRLSIL.

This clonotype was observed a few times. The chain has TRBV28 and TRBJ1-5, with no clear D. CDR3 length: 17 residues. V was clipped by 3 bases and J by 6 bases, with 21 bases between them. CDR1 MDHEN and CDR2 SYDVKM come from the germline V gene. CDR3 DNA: TGTGCCAGCAGTTTCGCGAATCTATACGAGGGCGGTCAGCCCCAGCATTTT. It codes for CASSFANLYEGGQPQHF.

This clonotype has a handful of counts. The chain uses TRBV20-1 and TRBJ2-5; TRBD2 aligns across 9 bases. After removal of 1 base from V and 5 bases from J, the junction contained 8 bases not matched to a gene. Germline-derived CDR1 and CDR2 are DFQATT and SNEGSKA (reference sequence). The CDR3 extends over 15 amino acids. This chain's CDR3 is CSARAGAGGRETQYF. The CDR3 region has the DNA TGCAGTGCTAGAGCCGGTGCGGGAGGGCGGGAGACCCAGTACTTC.

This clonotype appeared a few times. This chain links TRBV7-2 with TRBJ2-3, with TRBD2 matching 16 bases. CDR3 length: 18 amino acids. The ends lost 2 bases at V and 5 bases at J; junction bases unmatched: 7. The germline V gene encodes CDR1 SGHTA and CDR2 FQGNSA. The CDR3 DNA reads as TGTGCCAGCAGCTTATCCGGGACTAGCGGGAGGGGTGGAGATACGCAGTATTTT. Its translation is CASSLSGTSGRGGDTQYF.

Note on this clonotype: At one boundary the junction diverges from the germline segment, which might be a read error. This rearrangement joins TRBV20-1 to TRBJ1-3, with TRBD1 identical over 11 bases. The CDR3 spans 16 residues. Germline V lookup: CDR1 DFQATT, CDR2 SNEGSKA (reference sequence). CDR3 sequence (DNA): TGCGGTGCAAAGCGGACAGGGGGCGTTATTGGAAACACCATATATTTT. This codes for CGAKRTGGVIGNTIYF.

The CDR3 nucleotides are TGTGCCAGCAGCTCCACGGGTAGCGGGAGATGGGATGAGCAGTTCTTC. Translated: CASSSTGSGRWDEQFF. V is TRBV11-2 and J is TRBJ2-1; 9 bases match TRBD2. This CDR3 has 16 amino acids. V shed 4 bases, J shed 8 bases, and the junction held 12 bases outside the gene matches. The germline V gene encodes CDR1 SGHAT and CDR2 FQNNGV.

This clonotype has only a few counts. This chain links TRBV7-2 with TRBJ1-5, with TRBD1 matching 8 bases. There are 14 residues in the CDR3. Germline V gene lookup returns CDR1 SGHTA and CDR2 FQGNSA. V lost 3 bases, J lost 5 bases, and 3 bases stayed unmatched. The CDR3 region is CASSLTGVYQPQHF. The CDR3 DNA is TGTGCCAGCAGCTTGACAGGGGTCTATCAGCCCCAGCATTTT.

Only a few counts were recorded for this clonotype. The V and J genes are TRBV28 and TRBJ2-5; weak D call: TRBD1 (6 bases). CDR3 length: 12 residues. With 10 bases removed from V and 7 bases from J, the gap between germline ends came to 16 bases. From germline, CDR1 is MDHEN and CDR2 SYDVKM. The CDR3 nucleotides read TGTGCCACTAACAGGGCCCTAGGGACCCAGTACTTC. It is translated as CATNRALGTQYF.

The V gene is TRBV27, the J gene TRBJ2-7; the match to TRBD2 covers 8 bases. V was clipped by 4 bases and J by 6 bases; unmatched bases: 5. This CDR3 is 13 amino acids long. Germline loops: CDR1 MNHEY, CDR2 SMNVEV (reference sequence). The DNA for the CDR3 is TGTGCCAGCAGTTCAAGCGGGAGAGTCGAGCAGTACTTC. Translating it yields CASSSSGRVEQYF.

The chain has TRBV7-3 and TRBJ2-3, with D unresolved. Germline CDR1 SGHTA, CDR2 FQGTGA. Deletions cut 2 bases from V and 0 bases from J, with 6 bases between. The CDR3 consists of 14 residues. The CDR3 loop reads CASSLDDSTDTQYF. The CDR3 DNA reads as TGTGCCAGCAGCTTAGACGACAGCACAGATACGCAGTATTTT.

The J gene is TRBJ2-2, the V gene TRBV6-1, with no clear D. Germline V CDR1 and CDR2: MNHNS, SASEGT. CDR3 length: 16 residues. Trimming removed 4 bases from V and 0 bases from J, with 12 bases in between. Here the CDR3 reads CASSVAQIPNTGELFF. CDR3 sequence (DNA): TGTGCCAGCAGTGTTGCACAGATCCCGAACACCGGGGAGCTGTTTTTT.

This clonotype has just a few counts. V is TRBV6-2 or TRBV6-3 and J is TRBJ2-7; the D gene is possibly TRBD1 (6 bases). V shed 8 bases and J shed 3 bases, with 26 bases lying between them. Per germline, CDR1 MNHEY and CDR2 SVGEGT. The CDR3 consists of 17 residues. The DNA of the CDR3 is TGTGCCAGCTCAACGGGTCGTCTGAACAGGGCCAACTACGAGCAGTACTTC. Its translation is CASSTGRLNRANYEQYF.

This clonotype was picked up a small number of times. CDR3 protein: CASTKGTEAFF. The CDR3 DNA reads TGTGCCAGCACGAAGGGCACTGAAGCTTTCTTT. The rearrangement uses TRBV6-1 and TRBJ1-1, with D unresolved. Germline V lookup: CDR1 MNHNS, CDR2 SASEGT. The CDR3 extends over 11 amino acids. Trimming removed 7 bases at V and 4 bases at J, with 7 bases between.

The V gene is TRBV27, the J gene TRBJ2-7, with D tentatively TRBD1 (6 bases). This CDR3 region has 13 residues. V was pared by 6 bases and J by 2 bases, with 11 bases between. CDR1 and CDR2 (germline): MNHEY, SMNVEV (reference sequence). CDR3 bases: TGTGCCAGCAGACCGGACAGAGCCTACGAGCAGTACTTC. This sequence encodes CASRPDRAYEQYF.

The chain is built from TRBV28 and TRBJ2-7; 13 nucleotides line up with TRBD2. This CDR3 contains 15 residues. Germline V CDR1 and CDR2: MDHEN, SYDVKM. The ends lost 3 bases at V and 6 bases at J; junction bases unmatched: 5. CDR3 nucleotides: TGTGCCAGCAGTTTCCTCGGACTAGCGGGAGCCGAGCAGTACTTC. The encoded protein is CASSFLGLAGAEQYF.

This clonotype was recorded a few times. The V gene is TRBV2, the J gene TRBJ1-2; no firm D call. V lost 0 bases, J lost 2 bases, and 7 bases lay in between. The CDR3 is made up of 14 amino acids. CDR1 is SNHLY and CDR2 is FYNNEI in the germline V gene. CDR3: CASSEAPVNYGYTF. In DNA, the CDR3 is TGTGCCAGCAGTGAAGCGCCGGTGAACTATGGCTACACCTTC.

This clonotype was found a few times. CDR3 DNA sequence: TGTGCCAGCAGTTACGGGACAGGGGTTCCCTACGAGCAGTACTTC. It translates to CASSYGTGVPYEQYF. This chain links TRBV6-5 with TRBJ2-7, with 10 positions matching TRBD1. Per the germline V gene, CDR1 is MNHEY and CDR2 is SVGAGI. The CDR3 totals 15 residues. V dropped 2 bases and J dropped 2; count of bases not matched to a gene: 3.

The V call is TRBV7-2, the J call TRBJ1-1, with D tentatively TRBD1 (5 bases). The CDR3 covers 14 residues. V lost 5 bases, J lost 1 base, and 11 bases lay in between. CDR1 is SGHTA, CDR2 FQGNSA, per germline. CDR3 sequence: CASSPDRENTEAFF. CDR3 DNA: TGTGCCAGCAGCCCAGACAGAGAGAACACTGAAGCTTTCTTT.

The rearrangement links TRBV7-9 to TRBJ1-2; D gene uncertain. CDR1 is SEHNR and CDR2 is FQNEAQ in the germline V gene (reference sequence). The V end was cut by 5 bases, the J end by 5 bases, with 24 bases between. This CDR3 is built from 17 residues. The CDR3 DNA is TGTGCCAGCAGCCCCCGGCCGGAGTTCTCAGAGTCTTATGGCTACACCTTC. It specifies CASSPRPEFSESYGYTF. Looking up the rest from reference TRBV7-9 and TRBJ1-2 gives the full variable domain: DTGVSQNPRHKITKRGQNVTFRCDPISEHNRLYWYRQTLGQGPEFLTYFQNEAQLEKSRLLSDRFSAERPKGSFSTLEIQRTEQGDSAMYLCASSPRPEFSESYGYTFGSGTRLTVV.

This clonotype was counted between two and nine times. CDR3 region: CASRRLGREQYF. The CDR3 region has the DNA TGTGCCAGCAGGAGACTAGGGAGGGAGCAGTACTTC. J is TRBJ2-7 and V is TRBV6-1, with a tentative D call TRBD2 (6 bases). V lost 6 bases to trimming and J lost 7 bases, with 13 bases between them. The length of the CDR3 is 12 residues. Germline lookup yields CDR1 MNHNS and CDR2 SASEGT.

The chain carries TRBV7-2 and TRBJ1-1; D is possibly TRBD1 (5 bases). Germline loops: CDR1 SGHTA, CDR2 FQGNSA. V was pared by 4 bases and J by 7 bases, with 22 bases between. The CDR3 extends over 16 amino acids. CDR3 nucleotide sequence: TGTGCCAGCAGCTACTCCTCTATCGGGGGAACAGGTGAAGCTTTCTTT. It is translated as CASSYSSIGGTGEAFF.

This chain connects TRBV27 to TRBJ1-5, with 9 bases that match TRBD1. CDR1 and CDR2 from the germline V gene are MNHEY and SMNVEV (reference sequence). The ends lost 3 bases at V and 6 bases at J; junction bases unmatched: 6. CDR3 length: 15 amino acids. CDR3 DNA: TGTGCCAGCAGTTTCACACAGGGGGCTAGTCAGCCCCAGCATTTT. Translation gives CASSFTQGASQPQHF.

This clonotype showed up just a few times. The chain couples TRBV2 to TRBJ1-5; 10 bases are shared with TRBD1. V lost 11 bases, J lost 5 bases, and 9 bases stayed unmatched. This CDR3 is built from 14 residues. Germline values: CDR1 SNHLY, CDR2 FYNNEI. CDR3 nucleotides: TGTGCCTCAAAGACAGGGGGCTGGGATCAGCCCCAGCATTTT. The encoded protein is CASKTGGWDQPQHF.

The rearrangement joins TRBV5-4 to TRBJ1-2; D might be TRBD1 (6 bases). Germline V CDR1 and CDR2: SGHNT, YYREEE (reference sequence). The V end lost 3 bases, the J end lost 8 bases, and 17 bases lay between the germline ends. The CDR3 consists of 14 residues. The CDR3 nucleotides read TGTGCCAGCAGCTCCCCAACAGGGCCGGGAGGCTACACCTTC. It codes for CASSSPTGPGGYTF.

CDR3 protein: CSAILREHRNQPQHF. The CDR3 DNA reads as TGCAGTGCTATTTTAAGGGAGCATCGCAATCAGCCCCAGCATTTT. The chain combines TRBV20-1 with TRBJ1-5, with D unclear. CDR3 length: 15 amino acids. Germline CDR1 is DFQATT and CDR2 is SNEGSKA (reference sequence). V was clipped by 4 bases and J by 2 bases, with 15 bases between them.